This note documents a single T cell receptor beta chain sequence. What it binds is unknown. This entry comes from a study of a mutant IDH1 vaccine in newly diagnosed glioma. Germline assignment: CDR1 LNHDA and CDR2 SQIVND (reference sequence). CDR3 length equals 14 residues. J was trimmed by 3 bases and V by 4 bases; bases with no gene match: 6. Method: immunoSEQ multiplex PCR; TCRdb's copy keeps in-frame clones and lacks some. This sample has roughly 120,000 clones; roughly 75% occur once, and the top ten carry about 5.5%. The time point denotes: week 11, during vaccination. A 20-mer mutant IDH1 peptide at 300 ug was injected subcutaneously with topical imiquimod.

The sequence was obtained from a man between 40 and 49 years old with glioma. The source material was PBMCs, sampled from a glioma patient whose treatment included an IDH1 peptide vaccine. This chain links TRBV19 with TRBJ2-7; 7 bases agree with TRBD1. The CDR3 sequence: CASSRTTGSYEQYF. Here the CDR3 DNA reads TGTGCCAGTAGTAGAACGACAGGGAGCTACGAGCAGTACTTC.